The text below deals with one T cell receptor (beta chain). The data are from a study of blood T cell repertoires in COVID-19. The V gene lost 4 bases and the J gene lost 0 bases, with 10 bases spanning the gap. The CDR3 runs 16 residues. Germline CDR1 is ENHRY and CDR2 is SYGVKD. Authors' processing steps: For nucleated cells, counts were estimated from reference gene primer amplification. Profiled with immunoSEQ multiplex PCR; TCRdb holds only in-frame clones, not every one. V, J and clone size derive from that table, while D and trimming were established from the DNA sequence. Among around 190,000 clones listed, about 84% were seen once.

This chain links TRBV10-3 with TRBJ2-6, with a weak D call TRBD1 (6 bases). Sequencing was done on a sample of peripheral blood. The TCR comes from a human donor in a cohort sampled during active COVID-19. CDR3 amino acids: CAISANRDSGANVLTF. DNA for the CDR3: TGTGCCATCAGTGCGAACAGGGACTCTGGGGCCAACGTCCTGACTTTC.